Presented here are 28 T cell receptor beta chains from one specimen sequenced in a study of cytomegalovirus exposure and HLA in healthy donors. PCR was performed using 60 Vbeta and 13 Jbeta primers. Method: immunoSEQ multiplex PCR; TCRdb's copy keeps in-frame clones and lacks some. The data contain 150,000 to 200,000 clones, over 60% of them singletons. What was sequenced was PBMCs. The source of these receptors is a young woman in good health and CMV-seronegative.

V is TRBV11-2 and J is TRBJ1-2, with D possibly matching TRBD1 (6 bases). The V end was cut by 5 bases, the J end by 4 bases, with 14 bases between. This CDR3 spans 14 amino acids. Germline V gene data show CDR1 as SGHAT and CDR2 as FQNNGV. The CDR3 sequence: CASSTARGIYGYTF. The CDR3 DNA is TGTGCCAGCAGCACTGCCAGGGGCATCTATGGCTACACCTTC.

CDR3 residues: CASSRSYGYTF. CDR3 nucleotides: TGTGCCAGCAGTCGGAGCTATGGCTACACCTTC. The chain combines TRBV28 with TRBJ1-2; no clear D gene. Germline V gives CDR1 MDHEN, CDR2 SYDVKM. The CDR3 has 11 amino acids. The V end lost 5 bases, the J end lost 4 bases, and 5 bases lay between the germline ends.

The CDR3 DNA reads TGTGCCAGCAGCTTAGCTCCAGGGGACTATGGCTACACCTTC. Protein sequence: CASSLAPGDYGYTF. The gene calls are TRBV7-9 and TRBJ1-2, with TRBD1 as a possible D gene (6 bases). The germline V gene has CDR1 SEHNR and CDR2 FQNEAQ (reference sequence). The CDR3 runs to 14 residues. V gave up 0 bases and J gave up 3 bases, with 8 bases separating them.

The CDR3 loop is CASSQGVVAGWEQYF. The CDR3 region has the DNA TGCGCCAGCAGCCAAGGAGTAGTAGCGGGATGGGAGCAGTACTTC. This chain connects TRBV4-3 to TRBJ2-7; 8 positions match TRBD2. Germline CDR1 reads LGHNA; CDR2 reads YSLEER. Trimming at V came to 1 base and at J to 7 bases, leaving 9 bases not matched to a gene. The CDR3 sequence is 15 residues long.

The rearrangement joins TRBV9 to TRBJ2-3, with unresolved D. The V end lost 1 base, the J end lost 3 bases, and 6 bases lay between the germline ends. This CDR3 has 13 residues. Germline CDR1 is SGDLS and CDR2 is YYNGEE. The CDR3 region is CASSVRRTDTQYF. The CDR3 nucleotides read TGTGCCAGCAGCGTACGCCGGACAGATACGCAGTATTTT.

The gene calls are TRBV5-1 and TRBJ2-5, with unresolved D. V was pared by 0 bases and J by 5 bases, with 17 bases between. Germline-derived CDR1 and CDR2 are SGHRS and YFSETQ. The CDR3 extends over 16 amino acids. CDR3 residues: CASSLAVYAASETQYF. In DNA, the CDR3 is TGCGCCAGCAGCTTGGCTGTGTACGCCGCGTCGGAGACCCAGTACTTC.

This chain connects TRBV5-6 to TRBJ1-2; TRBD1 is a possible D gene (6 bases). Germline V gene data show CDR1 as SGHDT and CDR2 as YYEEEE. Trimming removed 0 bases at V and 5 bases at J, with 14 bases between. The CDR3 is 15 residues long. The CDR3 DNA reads TGTGCCAGCAGCTTGGACGACAGGACGCCTTATGGCTACACCTTC. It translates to CASSLDDRTPYGYTF.

CDR3 in DNA: TGTGCCAGCAGACCCGGCGACAGGGCCTCCTACGAGCAGTACTTC. This codes for CASRPGDRASYEQYF. J is TRBJ2-7 and V is TRBV6-6; 7 bases line up with TRBD1. The CDR3 runs to 15 residues. The V gene end was trimmed by 6 bases and the J gene end by 0 bases; junction bases not matched to a gene: 8. CDR1 is MNHNY and CDR2 is SVGAGI in the germline V gene (reference sequence).

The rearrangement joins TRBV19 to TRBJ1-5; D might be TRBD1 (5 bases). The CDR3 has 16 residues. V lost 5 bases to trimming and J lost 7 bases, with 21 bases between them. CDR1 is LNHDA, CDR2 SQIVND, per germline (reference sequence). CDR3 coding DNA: TGTGCCAGTAGTGATTACCCCCGGGGGACGGGGCAGCCCCAGCATTTT. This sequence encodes CASSDYPRGTGQPQHF.

CDR3 nucleotide sequence: TGTGCCAGTAGAAGCGTAGCGGGAGGGCAATACTACGAGCAGTACTTC. Its protein is CASRSVAGGQYYEQYF. The rearrangement links TRBV19 to TRBJ2-7; 11 bases align to TRBD2. V lost 6 bases, J lost 3 bases, and 10 bases stayed unmatched. The CDR3 totals 16 residues. Germline-derived CDR1 and CDR2 are LNHDA and SQIVND (reference sequence).

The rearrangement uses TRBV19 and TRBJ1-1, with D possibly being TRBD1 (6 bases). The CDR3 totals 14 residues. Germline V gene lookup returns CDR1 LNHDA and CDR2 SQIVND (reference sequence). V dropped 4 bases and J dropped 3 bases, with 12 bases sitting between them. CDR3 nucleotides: TGTGCCAGTAGTACCAGGGGTGGGGACACTGAAGCTTTCTTT. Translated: CASSTRGGDTEAFF.

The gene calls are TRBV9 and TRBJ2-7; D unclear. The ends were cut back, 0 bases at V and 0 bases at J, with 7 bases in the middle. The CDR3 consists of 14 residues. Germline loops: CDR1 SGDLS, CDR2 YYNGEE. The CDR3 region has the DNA TGTGCCAGCAGCGTAGCTCACAGCTCCTACGAGCAGTACTTC. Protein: CASSVAHSSYEQYF.

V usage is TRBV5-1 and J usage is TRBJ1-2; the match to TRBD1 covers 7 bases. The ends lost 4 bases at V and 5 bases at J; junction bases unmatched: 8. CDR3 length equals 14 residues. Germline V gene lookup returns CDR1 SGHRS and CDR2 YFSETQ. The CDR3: CASSPDRFSYGYTF. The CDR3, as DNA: TGCGCCAGCAGCCCGGACAGGTTTAGTTATGGCTACACCTTC.

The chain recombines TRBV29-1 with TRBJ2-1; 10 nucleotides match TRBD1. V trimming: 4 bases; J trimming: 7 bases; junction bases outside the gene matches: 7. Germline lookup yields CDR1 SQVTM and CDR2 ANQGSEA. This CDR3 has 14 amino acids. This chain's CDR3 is CSVAGTGDENEQFF. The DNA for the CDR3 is TGCAGCGTTGCCGGGACAGGGGATGAGAATGAGCAGTTCTTC.

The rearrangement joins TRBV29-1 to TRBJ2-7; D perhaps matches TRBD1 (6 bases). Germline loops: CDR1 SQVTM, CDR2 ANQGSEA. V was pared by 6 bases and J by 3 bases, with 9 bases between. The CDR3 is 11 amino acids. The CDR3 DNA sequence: TGCAGCGTGATGGACAGCTACGAGCAGTACTTC. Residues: CSVMDSYEQYF.

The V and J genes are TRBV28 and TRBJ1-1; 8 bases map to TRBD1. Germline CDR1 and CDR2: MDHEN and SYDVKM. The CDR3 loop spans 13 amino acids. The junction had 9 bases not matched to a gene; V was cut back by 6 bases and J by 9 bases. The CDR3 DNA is TGTGCCAGCAGCCCCGGGGACAGGCCAAAAGCTTTCTTT. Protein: CASSPGDRPKAFF.

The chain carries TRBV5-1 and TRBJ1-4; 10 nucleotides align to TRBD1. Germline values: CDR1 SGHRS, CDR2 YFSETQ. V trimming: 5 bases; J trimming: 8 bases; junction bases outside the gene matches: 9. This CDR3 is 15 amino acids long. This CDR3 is CASSVEGQGGEKLFF. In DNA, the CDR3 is TGCGCCAGCAGTGTAGAAGGACAGGGGGGAGAAAAACTGTTTTTT. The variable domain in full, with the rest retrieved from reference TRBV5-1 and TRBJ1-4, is KAGVTQTPRYLIKTRGQQVTLSCSPISGHRSVSWYQQTPGQGLQFLFEYFSETQRNKGNFPGRFSGRQFSNSRSEMNVSTLELGDSALYLCASSVEGQGGEKLFFGSGTQLSVL.

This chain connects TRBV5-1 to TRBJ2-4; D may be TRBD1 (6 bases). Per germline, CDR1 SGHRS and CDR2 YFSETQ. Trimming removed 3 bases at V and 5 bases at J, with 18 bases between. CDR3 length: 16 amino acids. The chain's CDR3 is CASSSGTSGWENIQYF. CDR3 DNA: TGCGCCAGCAGCTCTGGGACATCCGGATGGGAAAACATTCAGTACTTC.

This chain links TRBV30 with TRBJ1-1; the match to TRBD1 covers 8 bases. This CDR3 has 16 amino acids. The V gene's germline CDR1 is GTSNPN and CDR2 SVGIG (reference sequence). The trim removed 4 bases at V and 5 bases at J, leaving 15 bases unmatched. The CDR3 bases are TGTGCCTGGACCCCATTGGGCCAGGGGGCTTGGACTGAAGCTTTCTTT. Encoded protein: CAWTPLGQGAWTEAFF.

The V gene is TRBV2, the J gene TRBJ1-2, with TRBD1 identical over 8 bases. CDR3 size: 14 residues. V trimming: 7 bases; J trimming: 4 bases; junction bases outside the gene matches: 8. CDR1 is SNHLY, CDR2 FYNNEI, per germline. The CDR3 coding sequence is TGTGCCAGCACGGCGGACAGGGATCCCTATGGCTACACCTTC. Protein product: CASTADRDPYGYTF.

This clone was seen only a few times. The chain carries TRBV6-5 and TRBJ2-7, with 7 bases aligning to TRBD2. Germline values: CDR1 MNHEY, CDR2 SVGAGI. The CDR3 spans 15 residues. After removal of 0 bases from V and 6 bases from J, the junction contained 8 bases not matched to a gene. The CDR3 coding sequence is TGTGCCAGCAGTTACTCGATCAGCGGGGCGGGCGAGCAGTACTTC. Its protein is CASSYSISGAGEQYF.

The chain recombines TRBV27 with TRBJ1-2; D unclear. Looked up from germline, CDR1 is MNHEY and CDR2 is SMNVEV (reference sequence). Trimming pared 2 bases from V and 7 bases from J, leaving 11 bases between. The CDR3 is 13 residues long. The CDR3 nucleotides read TGTGCCAGCAGTTTAAACGTGGAGGGTGGCTACACCTTC. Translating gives CASSLNVEGGYTF.

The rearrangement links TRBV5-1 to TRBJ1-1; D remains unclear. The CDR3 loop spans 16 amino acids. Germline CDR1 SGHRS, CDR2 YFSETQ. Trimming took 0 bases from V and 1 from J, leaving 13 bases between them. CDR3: CASSLGHSLGNTEAFF. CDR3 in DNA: TGCGCCAGCAGCTTGGGACACTCCCTTGGGAACACTGAAGCTTTCTTT.

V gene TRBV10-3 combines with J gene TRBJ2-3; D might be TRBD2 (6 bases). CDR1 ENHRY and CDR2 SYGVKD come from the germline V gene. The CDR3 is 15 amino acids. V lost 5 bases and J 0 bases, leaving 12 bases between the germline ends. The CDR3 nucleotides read TGTGCCATCAGTCTTTACGGAGGGAGCACAGATACGCAGTATTTT. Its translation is CAISLYGGSTDTQYF.

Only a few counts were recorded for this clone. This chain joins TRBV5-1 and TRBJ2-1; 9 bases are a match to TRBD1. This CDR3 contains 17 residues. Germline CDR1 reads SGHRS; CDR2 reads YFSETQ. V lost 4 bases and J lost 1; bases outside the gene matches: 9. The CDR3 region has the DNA TGCGCCAGCAGCCCTCAACAGGGGGCCGTATCCTACAATGAGCAGTTCTTC. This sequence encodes CASSPQQGAVSYNEQFF. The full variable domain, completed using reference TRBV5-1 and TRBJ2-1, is KAGVTQTPRYLIKTRGQQVTLSCSPISGHRSVSWYQQTPGQGLQFLFEYFSETQRNKGNFPGRFSGRQFSNSRSEMNVSTLELGDSALYLCASSPQQGAVSYNEQFFGPGTRLTVL.

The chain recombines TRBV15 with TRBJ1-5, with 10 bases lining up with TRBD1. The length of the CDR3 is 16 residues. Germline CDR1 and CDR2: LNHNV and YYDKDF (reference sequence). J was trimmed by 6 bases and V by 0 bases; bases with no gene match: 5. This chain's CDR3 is CATSRDRDRGSQPQHF. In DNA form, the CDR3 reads TGTGCCACCAGCAGAGATCGGGACAGGGGCAGTCAGCCCCAGCATTTT.

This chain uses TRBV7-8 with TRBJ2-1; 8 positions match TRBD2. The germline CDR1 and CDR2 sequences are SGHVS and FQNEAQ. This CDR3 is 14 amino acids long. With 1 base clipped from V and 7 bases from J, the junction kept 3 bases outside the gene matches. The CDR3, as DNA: TGTGCCAGCAGCTTAGAGCGGGGGAGGAATGAGCAGTTCTTC. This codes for CASSLERGRNEQFF. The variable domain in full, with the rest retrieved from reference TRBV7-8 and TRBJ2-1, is GAGVSQSPRYKVAKRGQDVALRCDPISGHVSLFWYQQALGQGPEFLTYFQNEAQLDKSGLPSDRFFAERPEGSVSTLKIQRTQQEDSAVYLCASSLERGRNEQFFGPGTRLTVL.

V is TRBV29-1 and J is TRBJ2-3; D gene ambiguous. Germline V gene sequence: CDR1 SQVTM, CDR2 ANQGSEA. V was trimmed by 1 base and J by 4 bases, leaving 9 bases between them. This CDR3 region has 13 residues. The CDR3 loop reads CSVEGAPADTQYF. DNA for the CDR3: TGCAGCGTTGAAGGAGCACCCGCAGATACGCAGTATTTT.